This record covers a single TCR beta chain. Its specificity is unknown. The repertoire was sequenced with immunoSEQ multiplex PCR; TCRdb's copy has only in-frame clones and lacks some. Of 45,000 to 55,000 clones in the sample, roughly 79% are singletons; the top ten hold 5.5% to 7%. The source of the sample is a study of OX40 agonist ivuxolimab in advanced cancers. Across the whole study: Patients received ivuxolimab, an agonistic anti-OX40 (CD134) antibody. Study results and caveats: Partly responding patients at 0.1-3.0 mg/kg showed some of the smallest clonal expansion.

V lost 2 bases, J lost 1 base, and 3 bases stayed unmatched. Germline assignment: CDR1 MNHNS and CDR2 SASEGT. CDR3 length: 15 amino acids. The chain recombines TRBV6-1 with TRBJ1-1; 8 bases align to TRBD1. This sequence originates from an adult with an advanced solid tumor such as melanoma, head and neck, liver or kidney cancer. Sequenced here: CD4+ or CD8+ T cells sorted from blood, sampled in a trial of the OX40 agonist ivuxolimab. The CDR3 here is CASSELTGGNTEAFF. CDR3 bases: TGTGCCAGCAGTGAATTAACAGGGGGGAACACTGAAGCTTTCTTT.